This entry lists 23 T cell receptor beta chains sequenced from one sample in a study of stem cell transplantation in POMP-related autoinflammatory disease. Clones were sequenced by immunoSEQ multiplex PCR, and TCRdb holds only the in-frame ones, with some missing. The data contain 68,000 or so clones, approximately 90% of them singletons. The material was CD4+ T cells from PBMCs, obtained after stem cell transplantation. These receptor sequences come from a human patient with POMP-related autoinflammation and immune dysregulation (PRAID). The graft donor may have contributed some T cells.

The chain joins TRBV28 to TRBJ2-4, with D perhaps matching TRBD2 (5 bases). V was cut by 5 bases and J by 0 bases, with 14 bases left in between. This CDR3 comprises 16 residues. CDR1 and CDR2 (germline): MDHEN, SYDVKM. The CDR3 loop reads CASSRTTSLAKNIQYF. In DNA, the CDR3 is TGTGCCAGCAGTCGCACCACTAGTCTAGCCAAAAACATTCAGTACTTC.

This clone was counted only a few times. The chain uses TRBV6-5 and TRBJ1-1; D may be TRBD1 (5 bases). Germline V gene data show CDR1 as MNHEY and CDR2 as SVGAGI. V lost 8 bases, J lost 1 base, and 11 bases lay in between. The CDR3 is 13 amino acids. Written as DNA, the CDR3 is TGTGCCAGCGGCCTTGGACAGAACACTGAAGCTTTCTTT. The encoded protein is CASGLGQNTEAFF.

This chain connects TRBV28 to TRBJ2-5; possibly TRBD2 for D (6 bases). Germline loops: CDR1 MDHEN, CDR2 SYDVKM. With 6 bases removed from V and 6 bases from J, the gap between germline ends came to 20 bases. The CDR3 sequence is 15 residues long. The CDR3 DNA sequence: TGTGCCAGCAGCGCCCCAAGGGAGGAAAGACAGACCCAGTACTTC. Translating gives CASSAPREERQTQYF.

The V call is TRBV7-9, the J call TRBJ1-1, with D unresolved. Trimming pared 4 bases from V and 6 bases from J, leaving 9 bases between. Germline V gene data show CDR1 as SEHNR and CDR2 as FQNEAQ (reference sequence). The CDR3 length is 12 residues. CDR3 nucleotide sequence: TGTGCCAGCAGCTCGGACCGTTCTGAAGCTTTCTTT. This gives the protein CASSSDRSEAFF.

J is TRBJ1-1 and V is TRBV28; D is undetermined. Between the trimmed V and J ends, which lost 0 bases and 1 base, there was a span of 12 bases. This CDR3 has 16 residues. From germline, CDR1 is MDHEN and CDR2 SYDVKM. The DNA of the CDR3 is TGTGCCAGCAGTTTATGGGTATTAAGGGAGAACACTGAAGCTTTCTTT. This encodes CASSLWVLRENTEAFF.

V and J are TRBV5-1 and TRBJ1-1; the D gene is possibly TRBD1 (6 bases). The V gene's germline CDR1 is SGHRS and CDR2 YFSETQ. The CDR3 is made up of 17 amino acids. V was trimmed by 3 bases and J by 6 bases, leaving 24 bases between them. CDR3 amino acids: CASSSQGVNFRPAEAFF. The CDR3 DNA sequence: TGCGCCAGCAGCTCACAGGGTGTAAATTTCCGGCCTGCTGAAGCTTTCTTT.

The chain uses TRBV5-5 and TRBJ1-4, with D possibly matching TRBD1 (5 bases). From germline, CDR1 is SGHKS and CDR2 YYEKEE (reference sequence). V was clipped by 0 bases and J by 6 bases, with 12 bases between them. There are 15 residues in the CDR3. CDR3 sequence reads: CASSLDGAPDEKLFF. In DNA, the CDR3 is TGTGCCAGCAGCTTGGACGGGGCACCTGATGAAAAACTGTTTTTT.

This chain uses TRBV3-1 (or the pseudogene TRBV3-2) with TRBJ2-7; no reliable D call. With 1 base removed from V and 2 bases from J, the gap between germline ends came to 12 bases. Germline V gene data show CDR1 as LGHDT and CDR2 as YNNKEL (reference sequence). The CDR3 runs to 15 residues. The CDR3 loop reads CASSQGALPAYEQYF. For the CDR3, the DNA is TGTGCCAGCAGCCAAGGGGCGCTACCAGCCTACGAGCAGTACTTC.

The chain employs TRBV28 and TRBJ1-2, with TRBD1 matching over 7 bases. V lost 5 bases to trimming and J lost 4 bases; unmatched junction nucleotides: 7. Germline V gene data show CDR1 as MDHEN and CDR2 as SYDVKM. This CDR3 has 14 residues. The CDR3 bases are TGTGCCAGCAGTGTTCCGGGACAGAGCTATGGCTACACCTTC. Protein product: CASSVPGQSYGYTF.

This rearrangement joins TRBV7-9 to TRBJ1-6, with D perhaps TRBD1 (6 bases). Trimming shortened V by 6 bases and J by 8 bases, and 14 bases separated the two germline ends. Germline CDR1 is SEHNR and CDR2 is FQNEAQ (reference sequence). This CDR3 has 14 amino acids. CDR3 DNA: TGTGCCAGCAGGAAGGGGGGGATAGATTCACCCCTCCACTTT. It encodes CASRKGGIDSPLHF.

The rearrangement uses TRBV7-8 and TRBJ2-7; D is unclear. The CDR3 is made up of 14 amino acids. V lost 3 bases and J 0 bases, leaving 9 bases between the germline ends. CDR1 and CDR2 from the germline V gene are SGHVS and FQNEAQ. CDR3 in DNA: TGTGCCAGCAGCTTCGATGGCAGCTCCTACGAGCAGTACTTC. Residues: CASSFDGSSYEQYF.

V and J are TRBV3-1 (or the pseudogene TRBV3-2) and TRBJ1-5, with D possibly being TRBD1 (5 bases). Per the germline V gene, CDR1 is LGHDT and CDR2 is YNNKEL (reference sequence). The CDR3 length is 15 residues. V was pared by 1 base and J by 4 bases, with 11 bases between. The DNA for the CDR3 is TGTGCCAGCAGCCAAGGGTGGGGGGGAAATCAGCCCCAGCATTTT. Amino acid sequence: CASSQGWGGNQPQHF.

The chain employs TRBV6-5 and TRBJ2-5; 11 bases fit TRBD2. With 4 bases clipped from V and 5 bases from J, the junction kept 6 bases outside the gene matches. The CDR3 sequence is 15 residues long. In germline, CDR1 is MNHEY, CDR2 SVGAGI. This CDR3 is CASSFLAGGRETQYF. For the CDR3, the DNA is TGTGCCAGCAGTTTTTTAGCGGGGGGGCGGGAGACCCAGTACTTC.

This sequence joins TRBV7-3 and TRBJ2-1; 11 bases fit TRBD2. Per the germline V gene, CDR1 is SGHTA and CDR2 is FQGTGA. Trimming removed 3 bases from V and 7 bases from J; junction bases left unmatched: 2. This CDR3 has 14 amino acids. In DNA form, the CDR3 reads TGTGCCAGCAGCTTGACTAGCGGGGTTAATGAGCAGTTCTTC. Its protein is CASSLTSGVNEQFF.

This rearrangement joins TRBV12-2 to TRBJ2-2; the listed D gene, TRBD1, was not tested against the DNA. TRBV12-2 is a pseudogene. CDR3 length: 12 amino acids. As DNA, the CDR3 is TGTGCAAGTCGCTTAGGGCCCGGGGAGCTGTTTTTT. The encoded protein is CASRLGPGELFF.

This clone was observed a single time. V gene TRBV5-1 combines with J gene TRBJ1-4; TRBD1 might be the D (6 bases). Trimming left V 4 bases short and J 0 bases short, with 13 bases between. CDR1 and CDR2 from the germline V gene are SGHRS and YFSETQ. The CDR3 runs to 16 residues. The CDR3 sequence is CASSRGQLATNEKLFF. The CDR3 DNA reads TGCGCCAGCAGCCGAGGACAGCTAGCAACTAATGAAAAACTGTTTTTT.

V usage is TRBV11-2 and J usage is TRBJ1-2, with D tentatively TRBD1 (6 bases). The V end was cut by 2 bases, the J end by 0 bases, with 10 bases between. Germline CDR1 and CDR2: SGHAT and FQNNGV. CDR3 length equals 15 residues. The CDR3 DNA is TGTGCCAGCAGCTTATGGACAGTTACTAACTATGGCTACACCTTC. Its translation: CASSLWTVTNYGYTF.

This chain links TRBV28 with TRBJ2-3; D is perhaps TRBD1 (5 bases). V was cut by 2 bases and J by 9 bases, with 12 bases left in between. The germline gives CDR1 MDHEN, CDR2 SYDVKM. The CDR3 spans 13 residues. The CDR3 sequence is CASSLSRARTQYF. CDR3 DNA sequence: TGTGCCAGCAGTTTAAGCAGGGCCAGGACGCAGTATTTT.

The chain joins TRBV28 to TRBJ2-7; the match to TRBD1 covers 10 bases. In germline, CDR1 is MDHEN, CDR2 SYDVKM. The length of the CDR3 is 14 residues. Germline trimming cut 5 bases from V and 2 bases from J; bases unmatched to any gene: 3. The CDR3: CASSQTGGPYEQYF. As DNA, the CDR3 is TGTGCCAGCAGTCAGACAGGGGGCCCCTACGAGCAGTACTTC.

This clone was recorded only once. V is TRBV10-3 and J is TRBJ1-3; the D is unclear. The CDR3 totals 14 residues. Deletions cut 6 bases from V and 0 bases from J, with 9 bases between. The germline V gene has CDR1 ENHRY and CDR2 SYGVKD. In DNA, the CDR3 is TGTGCCATCAGAGAGGAAGTCTCTGGAAACACCATATATTTT. Translating it yields CAIREEVSGNTIYF.

The chain employs TRBV10-3 and TRBJ2-3; D is uncertain. This CDR3 is built from 13 residues. Between the trimmed V and J ends, which lost 6 bases and 0 bases, there was a span of 7 bases. CDR1 and CDR2 from the germline V gene are ENHRY and SYGVKD. The DNA for the CDR3 is TGTGCCATCAGGGCAGAAAGCACAGATACGCAGTATTTT. Amino acids: CAIRAESTDTQYF.

The chain is built from TRBV3-1 (or the pseudogene TRBV3-2) and TRBJ2-1; a possible D gene is TRBD2 (5 bases). The CDR3 length is 17 residues. CDR1 and CDR2 from the germline V gene are LGHDT and YNNKEL (reference sequence). Trimming cost V 3 bases and J 4 bases, with 19 bases left between them. The CDR3 region has the DNA TGTGCCAGCAGCCAGGCCCGGCGGGCCCCGTCTTACAATGAGCAGTTCTTC. Protein product: CASSQARRAPSYNEQFF.

The chain is built from TRBV6-5 and TRBJ1-2; 10 bases line up with TRBD1. J was trimmed by 7 bases and V by 8 bases; bases with no gene match: 7. This CDR3 comprises 13 residues. Germline assignment: CDR1 MNHEY and CDR2 SVGAGI. The CDR3 region has the DNA TGTGCCAGCTCAAGAGACAGGGGGCTTGGCTACACCTTC. Residues: CASSRDRGLGYTF.